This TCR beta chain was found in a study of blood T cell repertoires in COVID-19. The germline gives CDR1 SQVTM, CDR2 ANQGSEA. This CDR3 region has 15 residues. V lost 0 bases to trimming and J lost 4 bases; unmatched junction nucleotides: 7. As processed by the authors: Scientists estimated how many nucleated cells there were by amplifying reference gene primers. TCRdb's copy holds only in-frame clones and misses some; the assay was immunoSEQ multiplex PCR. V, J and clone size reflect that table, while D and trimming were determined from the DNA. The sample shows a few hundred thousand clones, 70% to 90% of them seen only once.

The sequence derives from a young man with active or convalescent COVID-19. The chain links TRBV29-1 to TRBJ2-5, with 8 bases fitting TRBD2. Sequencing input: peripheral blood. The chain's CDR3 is CSVEDPRGGRETQYF. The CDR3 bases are TGCAGCGTTGAAGATCCCCGGGGGGGAAGAGAGACCCAGTACTTC.